The table lists the clone carrying this T cell receptor (beta chain) with a count of one. Its antigen is not identified. RNA in amounts of roughly 0.5 to 1 ug was reverse transcribed with random hexamers. The method of amplification for TCR beta CDR3 was immunoSEQ multiplex PCR, covering 54 Vbeta and 13 Jbeta. TCRdb recomputed calls from the immunoSEQ multiplex PCR reads with MiXCR, one row per CDR3 protein. The sample lists hundreds of thousands of distinct CDR3 sequences; 95% were seen once. Sequencing of TCR beta, carried out with a high-throughput approach, was applied to CD8+ and CD4+ T cells from the blood. Purification of the CD8+ and CD4+ T cells relied on negative isolation, and TEMRA cells underwent FACS enrichment. This sample is drawn from a study of CD8 T cells in Susac syndrome. Regarding the study as a whole: The study conceded that its TCR sequencing and HLA analysis involved relatively few individuals.

The material sequenced was CD4+ T cells from PBMCs. This sequence was found in a human donor with multiple sclerosis.

The CDR3 sequence is CASSQEKGHGYGYTF. DNA of the CDR3: TGTGCCAGCAGCCAAGAAAAGGGACACGGCTATGGCTACACCTTC. This chain joins TRBV3-1 and TRBJ1-2; perhaps TRBD1 as D (6 bases). Germline CDR1 reads LGHDT; CDR2 reads YNNKEL (reference sequence). V lost 0 bases to trimming and J lost 4 bases, with 12 bases between them. This CDR3 has 15 amino acids. The full variable domain, its missing parts supplied by reference TRBV3-1 and TRBJ1-2, is DTAVSQTPKYLVTQMGNDKSIKCEQNLGHDTMYWYKQDSKKFLKIMFSYNNKELIINETVPNRFSPKSPDKAHLNLHINSLELGDSAVYFCASSQEKGHGYGYTFGSGTRLTVV.